The clone carrying this T cell receptor beta chain was seen more than once but under ten times. Its antigen is unknown. This record belongs to a study of beta chain features in type 1 diabetes. Study-level points and caveats: Type 1 diabetes patients had TCRB CDR3s that were shorter (moderately but significantly so) in all four CD4+ subsets. An over-representation of cells with high TCR expression could result from cDNA sequencing.

cDNA synthesis used the whole RNA isolate, giving expressed TCRB sequences. The assay was immunoSEQ multiplex PCR, and TCRdb's table has in-frame clones only and misses some. The sample gives roughly 150,000 clones, about 10% of which show up once; 0.7% is in the top ten. Germline V gene data show CDR1 as SGHTA and CDR2 as FQGNSA. This CDR3 region has 14 residues. The V gene end was trimmed by 5 bases and the J gene end by 6 bases; junction bases not matched to a gene: 7. Markers CD45RO/CCR7/CD25/CD127/CD95/CD27 served to sort CD4+ naive, central memory, regulatory and stem cell-like memory cells. Populations obtained by sorting all exceeded 95% purity.

Sequenced material: central memory CD4+ T cells from blood. The V call is TRBV7-2, the J call TRBJ2-1; 7 bases are a match to TRBD2. The clonotype was recovered from a woman aged 25 to 45 with type 1 diabetes. The CDR3 loop is CASSNRDYLNEQFF. CDR3 bases: TGTGCCAGCAGCAACCGGGACTACCTCAATGAGCAGTTCTTC. Variable domain in full (rest from reference TRBV7-2 and TRBJ2-1): GAGVSQSPSNKVTEKGKDVELRCDPISGHTALYWYRQSLGQGLEFLIYFQGNSAPDKSGLPSDRFSAERTGGSVSTLTIQRTQQEDSAVYLCASSNRDYLNEQFFGPGTRLTVL.